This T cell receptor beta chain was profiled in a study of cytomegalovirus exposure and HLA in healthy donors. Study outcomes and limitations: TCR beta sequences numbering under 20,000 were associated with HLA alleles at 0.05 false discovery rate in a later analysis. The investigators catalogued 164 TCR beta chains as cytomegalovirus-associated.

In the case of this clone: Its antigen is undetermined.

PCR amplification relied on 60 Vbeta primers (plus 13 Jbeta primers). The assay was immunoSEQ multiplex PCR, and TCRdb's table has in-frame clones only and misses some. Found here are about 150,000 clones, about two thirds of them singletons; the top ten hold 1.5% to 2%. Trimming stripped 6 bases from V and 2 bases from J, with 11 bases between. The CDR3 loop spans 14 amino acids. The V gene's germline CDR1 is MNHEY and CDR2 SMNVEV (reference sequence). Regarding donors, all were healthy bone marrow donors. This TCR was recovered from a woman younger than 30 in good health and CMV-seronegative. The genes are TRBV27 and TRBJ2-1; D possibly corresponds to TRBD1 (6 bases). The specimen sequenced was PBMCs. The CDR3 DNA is TGTGCCAGCAGCCGAGGGGGTGCCTACAATGAGCAGTTCTTC. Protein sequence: CASSRGGAYNEQFF.